These 5 T cell receptor beta chains originate from one sample sequenced in a study of identical twins. TCRdb re-called the 5' RACE reads through MiXCR, storing one row per CDR3 protein. The data hold 200,000 to 300,000 distinct CDR3 sequences, with about 12% observed a single time. The same data also went into a second study, on yellow fever vaccine responses in identical twins.

Sequencing was done on a sample of memory (CD45RO+) T cells sorted from blood. These receptors were obtained from a woman aged 18-30 years in good health.

Comment on this clonotype: At one end the junction does not follow the germline gene, possibly because of a read error. This chain connects TRBV7-9 to TRBJ2-1, with 7 bases matching TRBD2. There are 16 residues in the CDR3. The germline V gene encodes CDR1 SEHNR and CDR2 FQNEAQ (reference sequence). The CDR3 DNA reads as TGTGCCGGCAGGCACTCATCGGCGGGAGTGGTAAATGAGCAGTTCTTC. Protein: CAGRHSSAGVVNEQFF.

In its sample, this clonotype was seen many times. The chain recombines TRBV18 with TRBJ2-2, with 7 bases aligning to TRBD2. CDR1 is KGHSH and CDR2 is LQKENI in the germline V gene. This CDR3 region has 16 residues. V trimming: 6 bases; J trimming: 0 bases; junction bases outside the gene matches: 7. The CDR3, as DNA: TGTGCCAGCTCGCATCCGGGGGGAGCGAACACCGGGGAGCTGTTTTTT. Translating gives CASSHPGGANTGELFF.

The chain uses TRBV4-3 and TRBJ2-5, with D perhaps given as TRBD1 or TRBD2 (6 bases each). The V and J ends lost 4 bases and 4 bases respectively, with 22 bases between them. Germline lookup yields CDR1 LGHNA and CDR2 YSLEER. The CDR3 covers 17 residues. As DNA, the CDR3 is TGCGCCAGCAGCCTTCTTGTCGGGGGCAGTAAGAGAGAGACCCAGTACTTC. Translating it yields CASSLLVGGSKRETQYF.

This chain links TRBV29-1 with TRBJ2-1; D may be TRBD1 (5 bases). The CDR3 runs 13 residues. CDR1 and CDR2 (germline): SQVTM, ANQGSEA. The V and J ends lost 5 bases and 8 bases respectively, with 16 bases between them. This chain's CDR3 is CSVRTIYGDEQFF. The CDR3 DNA sequence: TGCAGCGTTCGGACAATCTATGGGGATGAGCAGTTCTTC.

The CDR3 nucleotides are TGTGCCAGCAGCTTAGAGTCCGCCAGGGGAAACTATGGCTACACCTTC. Residues: CASSLESARGNYGYTF. The rearrangement uses TRBV11-2 and TRBJ1-2; a possible D gene is TRBD1 (6 bases). The CDR3 totals 16 residues. CDR1 and CDR2 from the germline V gene are SGHAT and FQNNGV. V was trimmed by 0 bases and J by 2 bases, leaving 13 bases between them.